The 24 T cell receptor beta chains in this list originate from one sample, sequenced in a study of regulatory T cells in long-lasting Graves disease. Researchers made TCR beta libraries by using iRepertoire HTBI primers and running Arm-PCR on CDR3 regions. TCRdb reprocessed the multiplex PCR reads with MiXCR, giving one entry per CDR3 protein. Found here are about 450,000 distinct CDR3 sequences, roughly 17% of them singletons; the top ten hold about 10%. Time point indicated: newly diagnosed GD, antithyroid drugs for less than 3 months. PBMCs provided the RNA from which the TCR library was made. These data also formed part of another study, on T cells in Graves' hyperthyroidism and ophthalmopathy.

The sample in question was peripheral blood mononuclear cells (PBMCs), obtained at new diagnosis, from a patient treated with antithyroid drugs. Receptors were obtained from a woman aged 25-40 years with Graves disease.

This clonotype was recorded a few times. The V and J genes are TRBV10-2 and TRBJ2-7; 9 bases fit TRBD2. Germline loops: CDR1 WSHSY, CDR2 SAAADI. There are 16 residues in the CDR3. Trimming at V came to 6 bases and at J to 2 bases, leaving 11 bases not matched to a gene. In DNA form, the CDR3 reads TGCGCCAGCAGGGGCTTGCGGGAGGGCCGCGCCTACGAGCAGTACTTC. Translated, it gives CASRGLREGRAYEQYF.

This chain uses TRBV6-2 or TRBV6-3 with TRBJ2-3; D call uncertain. The CDR3 extends over 13 amino acids. Germline CDR1 and CDR2: MNHEY and SVGEGT. V was trimmed by 5 bases and J by 4 bases, leaving 10 bases between them. Here the CDR3 reads CASSDTNSDTQYF. The CDR3 nucleotides are TGTGCCAGCAGTGATACCAATTCAGATACGCAGTATTTT.

This clonotype was recorded at least ten times. The V and J genes are TRBV10-3 and TRBJ2-5, with TRBD1 matching 10 bases. Germline V lookup: CDR1 ENHRY, CDR2 SYGVKD. Trimming took 6 bases from V and 2 from J; bases not matched to a gene: 3. The CDR3 loop spans 14 amino acids. CDR3 protein: CAIRSGQGQETQYF. CDR3 in DNA: TGTGCCATCAGGTCGGGACAGGGGCAAGAGACCCAGTACTTC.

A few counts support this clonotype. This CDR3 is CSARDSKGGQETQYF. CDR3 coding DNA: TGCAGTGCTAGAGATAGTAAGGGCGGGCAAGAGACCCAGTACTTC. The chain has TRBV20-1 and TRBJ2-5; TRBD2 might be the D (5 bases). This CDR3 region has 15 residues. Germline CDR1 and CDR2: DFQATT and SNEGSKA (reference sequence). V shed 0 bases and J shed 2 bases, with 13 bases lying between them.

This clonotype has a handful of counts. The chain carries TRBV20-1 and TRBJ2-7; D perhaps matches TRBD2 (6 bases). Germline CDR1 reads DFQATT; CDR2 reads SNEGSKA (reference sequence). The germline V and J ends were trimmed by 2 bases and 3 bases, with 20 bases remaining between them. This CDR3 has 16 residues. CDR3 residues: CSARKMGGNLNYEQYF. The CDR3 coding sequence is TGCAGTGCTAGAAAGATGGGGGGAAATCTGAACTACGAGCAGTACTTC.

This clonotype has just a few counts. The gene calls are TRBV2 and TRBJ2-6, with a tentative D call TRBD2 (5 bases). The V gene's germline CDR1 is SNHLY and CDR2 FYNNEI. Trimming left V 10 bases short and J 4 bases short, with 14 bases between. The CDR3 is 14 amino acids. CDR3 bases: TGTGCCATCCCGACGGGGAGCGGGGCCAACGTCCTGACTTTC. Its translation is CAIPTGSGANVLTF.

This clonotype has ten or more counts. The V call is TRBV12-5, the J call TRBJ1-1; maybe TRBD1 (5 bases). V lost 6 bases and J 2 bases, leaving 16 bases between the germline ends. The CDR3 covers 15 residues. Germline CDR1 is LGHNT and CDR2 is FRNRAP. The CDR3 DNA reads TGTGCTAGTGGCCCGGGACCAGGGTTTAACACTGAAGCTTTCTTT. Translating it yields CASGPGPGFNTEAFF.

This clonotype was seen many times. The chain has TRBV3-1 and TRBJ2-7; D perhaps matches TRBD1 (7 bases). V was pared by 5 bases and J by 0 bases, with 11 bases between. Germline-derived CDR1 and CDR2 are LGHDT and YNNKEL (reference sequence). This CDR3 is built from 14 residues. CDR3 in amino acids: CASSSGDSSYEQYF. The CDR3, as DNA: TGTGCCAGCAGCTCGGGGGACAGCTCCTACGAGCAGTACTTC.

This clonotype was counted many times. The rearrangement links TRBV20-1 to TRBJ2-7; 8 bases line up with TRBD2. This CDR3 is built from 15 residues. Germline V lookup: CDR1 DFQATT, CDR2 SNEGSKA (reference sequence). V was pared by 0 bases and J by 2 bases, with 6 bases of the junction left unmatched. The CDR3 sequence: CSARDSEGLAYEQYF. The CDR3 DNA reads as TGCAGTGCTAGAGATAGCGAGGGACTAGCCTACGAGCAGTACTTC.

This clonotype was seen ten or more times. The chain links TRBV6-1 to TRBJ2-7, with 10 bases that match TRBD2. Trimming removed 6 bases from V and 2 bases from J; junction bases left unmatched: 4. The CDR3 spans 14 residues. Germline V CDR1 and CDR2: MNHNS, SASEGT. The CDR3 loop is CASSVAGGPYEQYF. Written as DNA, the CDR3 is TGTGCCAGCAGCGTAGCGGGAGGCCCCTACGAGCAGTACTTC.

To note about this clonotype: The junction shows a germline mismatch at one end, possibly a read error. The CDR3 region is CASSEGAGRGKEETQCF. CDR3 nucleotides: TGTGCCAGCAGTGAGGGGGCTGGCAGGGGGAAAGAAGAGACCCAGTGCTTC. The chain links TRBV2 to TRBJ2-5; 7 bases line up with TRBD1. Germline V lookup: CDR1 SNHLY, CDR2 FYNNEI. The CDR3 loop spans 17 amino acids.

This clonotype was found a few times. A much larger clone differs by one base, so this may be a read error. The chain links TRBV20-1 to TRBJ2-1; TRBD2 matches 11 bases. Germline V gene lookup returns CDR1 DFQATT and CDR2 SNEGSKA (reference sequence). The CDR3 runs 18 residues. The CDR3, as DNA: TGCAGTGCTAGATCGACGACTAGCGGGACCTTCATCTACAATGAGCGGTTCTTC. It is translated as CSARSTTSGTFIYNERFF.

This clonotype has a single count. This chain joins TRBV29-1 and TRBJ2-5; D might be TRBD1 (5 bases). Germline loops: CDR1 SQVTM, CDR2 ANQGSEA. CDR3 length: 13 amino acids. Trimming stripped 4 bases from V and 1 base from J, with 10 bases between. The CDR3 protein is CSVATGPQETQYF. The CDR3 DNA is TGCAGCGTTGCCACAGGACCCCAAGAGACCCAGTACTTC.

Only a few counts were recorded for this clonotype. The rearrangement uses TRBV7-9 and TRBJ2-7, with TRBD1 matching over 10 bases. Per the germline V gene, CDR1 is SEHNR and CDR2 is FQNEAQ (reference sequence). The CDR3 consists of 15 residues. Trimming took 5 bases from V and 3 from J; bases not matched to a gene: 7. CDR3 DNA sequence: TGTGCCAGCAGCCCGACAGGGGGCAAAAACTACGAGCAGTACTTC. Its translation: CASSPTGGKNYEQYF.

The V and J genes are TRBV7-9 and TRBJ2-3; the D gene could be TRBD1 or TRBD2 (6 bases each). The CDR3 loop spans 18 amino acids. Germline CDR1 and CDR2: SEHNR and FQNEAQ (reference sequence). V lost 7 bases to trimming and J lost 0 bases, with 23 bases between them. The CDR3 is CASNNGGFIYTSTDTQYF. In DNA, the CDR3 is TGTGCCAGCAACAACGGGGGCTTTATTTACACTAGCACAGATACGCAGTATTTT.

This clonotype was found many times. The V gene is TRBV7-3, the J gene TRBJ1-4; D is ambiguous. Between the trimmed V and J ends, which lost 1 base and 5 bases, there was a span of 8 bases. Per the germline V gene, CDR1 is SGHTA and CDR2 is FQGTGA. The CDR3 is 14 amino acids. The CDR3 DNA reads TGTGCCAGCAGCTTAAGGGCCGTCAATGAAAAACTGTTTTTT. Residues: CASSLRAVNEKLFF.

This clonotype occurred many times. The chain employs TRBV2 and TRBJ2-5, with D unresolved. V lost 5 bases and J 5 bases, leaving 15 bases between the germline ends. Germline values: CDR1 SNHLY, CDR2 FYNNEI. The CDR3 spans 14 residues. The CDR3 coding sequence is TGTGCCAGCAGTTTGGGGATTTTCAGGGAGACCCAGTACTTC. This codes for CASSLGIFRETQYF.

In its sample, this clonotype was seen once. A much larger clone differs from this one at a single base, so this may be a read error. The chain uses TRBV6-2 or TRBV6-3 and TRBJ1-2; 8 bases map to TRBD1. The CDR3 extends over 15 amino acids. The ends lost 6 bases at V and 4 bases at J; junction bases unmatched: 10. Germline V gene data show CDR1 as MNHEY and CDR2 as SVGEGT. The CDR3, as DNA: TGTGCCAGCAGACCCAAGACAGGGGCTAGCTATGGCTACACCTTC. It specifies CASRPKTGASYGYTF.

There are a few counts of this clonotype. The rearrangement uses TRBV12-3 or TRBV12-4 and TRBJ2-4; no reliable D call. The length of the CDR3 is 11 residues. V was trimmed by 7 bases and J by 8 bases, leaving 9 bases between them. DNA of the CDR3: TGTGCCAGCAAGAGGTGGGACATTCAGTACTTC. It codes for CASKRWDIQYF.

This clonotype was seen repeatedly, ten times or more. The chain employs TRBV11-2 and TRBJ2-7, with D possibly matching TRBD2 (6 bases). CDR1 is SGHAT, CDR2 FQNNGV, per germline. Trimming shortened V by 8 bases and J by 3 bases, and 14 bases separated the two germline ends. This CDR3 contains 13 residues. The CDR3 spells CASRGGTLYEQYF. CDR3 DNA sequence: TGTGCCAGCCGCGGCGGGACCCTCTACGAGCAGTACTTC.

The sample holds many counts of this clonotype. The chain joins TRBV6-2 or TRBV6-3 to TRBJ2-7; D might be TRBD2 (6 bases). Trimming cost V 4 bases and J 2 bases, with 12 bases left between them. In germline, CDR1 is MNHEY, CDR2 SVGEGT. The CDR3 runs to 14 residues. CDR3 residues: CASSSPGGTYEQYF. CDR3 sequence (DNA): TGTGCCAGCAGTTCCCCCGGGGGTACCTACGAGCAGTACTTC.

This clonotype has at least ten counts. This chain links TRBV20-1 with TRBJ2-3; TRBD1 matches at 10 bases. In germline, CDR1 is DFQATT, CDR2 SNEGSKA (reference sequence). CDR3 length: 17 residues. V dropped 8 bases and J dropped 4; count of bases not matched to a gene: 18. The chain's CDR3 is CSPTYTTGGGRADTQYF. The CDR3 DNA reads TGCAGTCCGACCTACACGACAGGGGGCGGGCGGGCAGATACGCAGTATTTT.

The V gene is TRBV10-3, the J gene TRBJ2-7; D is unresolved. CDR1 is ENHRY and CDR2 is SYGVKD in the germline V gene. CDR3 length: 14 amino acids. Trimming took off 2 bases at V and 3 bases at J, with 11 bases between the two ends. The chain's CDR3 is CAISENDWLYEQYF. CDR3 coding DNA: TGTGCCATCAGTGAGAACGACTGGCTCTACGAGCAGTACTTC.

This clonotype was seen repeatedly, ten times or more. V and J are TRBV7-6 and TRBJ2-1; 9 nucleotides align to TRBD2. The germline V gene encodes CDR1 SGHVS and CDR2 FNYEAQ. The CDR3 has 17 amino acids. The V gene end was trimmed by 3 bases and the J gene end by 8 bases; junction bases not matched to a gene: 14. The CDR3 DNA sequence: TGTGCCAGCAGCTTCGGACTTAGCGGGAGTCCTATTTATGAGCAGTTCTTC. This codes for CASSFGLSGSPIYEQFF.